These 21 T cell receptor beta chains share one sample of origin, sequenced in a study of blood T cells in healthy people across ages. Through a sample-barcoded 5' primer and a J-beta primer mix, a second PCR was run for roughly 7 to 11 cycles. A single record per CDR3 protein comes from TCRdb applying MiXCR to the 5' RACE reads. The sample shows over 550,000 distinct CDR3 sequences, 25% to 35% of them seen only once. The specimen was blood. These receptors were collected from an elderly woman in good health.

This clonotype showed up just a few times. This chain links TRBV4-2 with TRBJ1-5, with D perhaps matching TRBD1 (5 bases). This CDR3 region has 15 residues. The ends were cut back, 1 base at V and 3 bases at J, with 10 bases in the middle. Germline CDR1 reads LGHNA; CDR2 reads YNFKEQ. DNA for the CDR3: TGTGCCAGCAGCCAAGGGGGCAGATACAATCAGCCCCAGCATTTT. Protein product: CASSQGGRYNQPQHF.

This clonotype was picked up many times. This chain links TRBV27 with TRBJ2-7; tentatively, D is TRBD2 (5 bases). V lost 0 bases and J 7 bases, leaving 19 bases between the germline ends. The CDR3 consists of 16 residues. The V gene's germline CDR1 is MNHEY and CDR2 SMNVEV (reference sequence). The CDR3 DNA reads as TGTGCCAGCAGTTTATCGAACGTTGGGCTGTCGGGAGAGCAGTACTTC. This sequence encodes CASSLSNVGLSGEQYF.

In this sample, this clonotype turned up many times. V usage is TRBV5-1 and J usage is TRBJ1-4; 9 bases agree with TRBD1. CDR1 and CDR2 from the germline V gene are SGHRS and YFSETQ. V lost 7 bases to trimming and J lost 8 bases; unmatched junction nucleotides: 3. The CDR3 is 12 amino acids. The CDR3 here is CASRDRDEKLFF. The CDR3 nucleotides are TGCGCCAGCCGGGACAGGGACGAAAAACTGTTTTTT.

The chain recombines TRBV20-1 with TRBJ2-1, with 8 positions matching TRBD2. V shed 6 bases and J 5 bases; nucleotides not matched to a gene: 9. CDR3 length: 14 residues. Germline V gene data show CDR1 as DFQATT and CDR2 as SNEGSKA (reference sequence). The CDR3 loop is CSANRAGANNEQFF. DNA for the CDR3: TGCAGTGCCAATCGAGCGGGGGCAAACAATGAGCAGTTCTTC.

This clonotype was detected ten times or more. V is TRBV7-9 and J is TRBJ2-1, with TRBD1 identical over 9 bases. Germline V lookup: CDR1 SEHNR, CDR2 FQNEAQ (reference sequence). The CDR3 has 14 amino acids. The trim removed 3 bases at V and 4 bases at J, leaving 1 base unmatched. CDR3 residues: CASSFGQGYNEQFF. The CDR3 bases are TGTGCCAGCAGCTTCGGACAGGGGTACAATGAGCAGTTCTTC.

There are many counts of this clonotype. V gene TRBV12-1 combines with J gene TRBJ2-7; the table's D call, TRBD1, was not checked against the DNA. TRBV12-1 is a pseudogene locus. The CDR3 covers 15 residues. The CDR3 spells CASSFAAGQGYEQYF. The CDR3 DNA reads TGTGCCAGCAGCTTTGCGGCGGGACAGGGCTACGAGCAGTACTTC.

In its sample, this clonotype was seen a few times. The chain employs TRBV6-1 and TRBJ1-4; D not resolved. Germline CDR1 is MNHNS and CDR2 is SASEGT. The CDR3 has 15 residues. Between the trimmed V and J ends, which lost 7 bases and 0 bases, there was a span of 12 bases. CDR3 DNA sequence: TGTGCCAGCAAAGGCCAGCTGCCAACTAATGAAAAACTGTTTTTT. Translation: CASKGQLPTNEKLFF.

In its sample, this clonotype was seen many times. The chain links TRBV7-9 to TRBJ1-4; 9 bases agree with TRBD1. The ends lost 7 bases at V and 6 bases at J; junction bases unmatched: 6. This CDR3 spans 14 amino acids. Germline V gene data show CDR1 as SEHNR and CDR2 as FQNEAQ (reference sequence). For the CDR3, the DNA is TGTGCCAGCATTCCCCGGACAGGGGATGAAAAACTGTTTTTT. This sequence encodes CASIPRTGDEKLFF.

Remarks on this clonotype: A much more abundant neighbour one base away suggests this may be a read error. DNA of the CDR3: TGTGCCAGCAGCGCAAGGCTAGCGAGCCCCTACGAGCAGTACTTC. Amino acids: CASSARLASPYEQYF. The chain joins TRBV3-1 to TRBJ2-4; D is possibly TRBD2 (6 bases). The end of the DNA aligns better with TRBJ2-7, so the J call may be wrong. Germline CDR1 is LGHDT and CDR2 is YNNKEL (reference sequence). This CDR3 region has 15 residues.

This clonotype showed up just once. The gene calls are TRBV12-3 or TRBV12-4 and TRBJ2-4; D possibly matches TRBD1 or TRBD2 (5 bases each). The CDR3 extends over 17 amino acids. The ends were cut back, 4 bases at V and 2 bases at J, with 18 bases in the middle. CDR3 protein: CASSSFPGSITKNIQYF. DNA for the CDR3: TGTGCCAGCAGTTCCTTCCCAGGGAGTATAACCAAAAACATTCAGTACTTC.

This clonotype was recorded many times. The rearrangement links TRBV12-5 to TRBJ2-5; D is undetermined. This CDR3 comprises 14 residues. Trimming took off 5 bases at V and 5 bases at J, with 15 bases between the two ends. Per the germline V gene, CDR1 is LGHNT and CDR2 is FRNRAP. CDR3 nucleotides: TGTGCTAGTGGTGCGGACCCCGAGGAGGAGACCCAGTACTTC. Residues: CASGADPEEETQYF.

The chain is built from TRBV5-1 and TRBJ1-1; TRBD1 might be the D (5 bases). Germline CDR1 and CDR2: SGHRS and YFSETQ. The V end lost 4 bases, the J end lost 5 bases, and 12 bases lay between the germline ends. The CDR3 totals 13 residues. The CDR3 DNA sequence: TGCGCCAGCAGCGGGGACGAGGGGACTGAAGCTTTCTTT. Its protein is CASSGDEGTEAFF.

This clonotype turned up a few times. Since a much larger clone is just one base distant, this may be a read error. The chain combines TRBV12-3 or TRBV12-4 with TRBJ2-6, with D possibly called TRBD1 or TRBD2 (6 bases each). This CDR3 region has 12 residues. CDR3 coding DNA: TGTGCCAGTGGGACGGGGGCCAACGTCCGGACTTTC. It codes for CASGTGANVRTF.

The sample holds many counts of this clonotype. The rearrangement uses TRBV3-1 and TRBJ2-7; possible D gene TRBD2, 5 bases. CDR1 and CDR2 from the germline V gene are LGHDT and YNNKEL (reference sequence). Trimming cost V 0 bases and J 5 bases, with 17 bases left between them. CDR3 length: 16 residues. The CDR3 loop reads CASSQDLPGSLNEQYF. CDR3 bases: TGTGCCAGCAGCCAAGATCTTCCGGGGTCTTTGAACGAGCAGTACTTC.

This clonotype was recorded a few times. A read error may produce the germline difference seen at one junction end. The chain is built from TRBV24-1 and TRBJ2-1; the D call may be TRBD1 or TRBD2 (6 bases each). Germline V gene data show CDR1 as KGHDR and CDR2 as SFDVKD. The CDR3 length is 17 residues. CDR3 DNA sequence: TGTGCCGCCAGTGATCCTGCTGCGGGGACACCCCACAATGAGCAGTTCTTC. Amino acids: CAASDPAAGTPHNEQFF.

The sample holds a few counts of this clonotype. This may be a read error: a much more frequent sequence differs by one nucleotide. This chain joins TRBV3-1 and TRBJ2-3; TRBD2 matches 7 bases. The CDR3 spans 14 residues. CDR1 LGHDT and CDR2 YNNKEL come from the germline V gene (reference sequence). CDR3 protein: CASSASGTTDAQYF. CDR3 nucleotide sequence: TGTGCCAGCAGCGCTAGCGGTACCACAGATGCGCAGTATTTT.

The chain is built from TRBV5-1 and TRBJ2-3; D call uncertain. CDR3 length: 12 residues. The V gene's germline CDR1 is SGHRS and CDR2 YFSETQ. The V and J ends lost 4 bases and 3 bases respectively, with 6 bases between them. For the CDR3, the DNA is TGCGCCAGCAGCAACCTGACAGATACGCAGTATTTT. Amino acid sequence: CASSNLTDTQYF.

This clonotype was found a few times. A much larger clone lies one base from this, so it may be a read error. DNA for the CDR3: TGTGCCAGTAGGGAAGCGGTCCCCTACAATGAGCAGTACTTC. It specifies CASREAVPYNEQYF. The J gene is TRBJ2-1, the V gene TRBV6-5, with TRBD2 as a possible D gene (5 bases). The DNA matches TRBJ2-7 better at its end, which makes the J call doubtful. CDR1 and CDR2 (germline): MNHEY, SVGAGI. The CDR3 runs 14 residues.

This clonotype was found many times. The chain has TRBV30 and TRBJ1-2; D is unclear. V was trimmed by 1 base and J by 3 bases, leaving 9 bases between them. The CDR3 length is 13 residues. The germline V gene encodes CDR1 GTSNPN and CDR2 SVGIG (reference sequence). CDR3 in DNA: TGTGCCTGGAGTGAACAGACCTACTATGGCTACACCTTC. Translated, it gives CAWSEQTYYGYTF.

The sample holds many counts of this clonotype. The rearrangement links TRBV5-6 to TRBJ1-2, with D hard to call. Germline CDR1 is SGHDT and CDR2 is YYEEEE. The V end was cut by 1 base, the J end by 6 bases, with 16 bases between. The CDR3 extends over 15 amino acids. CDR3 protein: CASSLFQALRNGYTF. The CDR3 DNA is TGTGCCAGCAGCTTGTTTCAGGCCCTACGAAATGGCTACACCTTC.

As for this clonotype: A much bigger clone sits one base away, suggesting this may be a read error. V and J are TRBV4-3 and TRBJ2-1; possibly TRBD2 for D (7 bases). The CDR3 extends over 17 amino acids. Germline loops: CDR1 LGHNA, CDR2 YSLEER. CDR3 nucleotides: TGCGCCAGCAGCCAGGGGGGGCGGGCTTACTCCTACAGTGAGCAGTTCTTC. This translates into CASSQGGRAYSYSEQFF.